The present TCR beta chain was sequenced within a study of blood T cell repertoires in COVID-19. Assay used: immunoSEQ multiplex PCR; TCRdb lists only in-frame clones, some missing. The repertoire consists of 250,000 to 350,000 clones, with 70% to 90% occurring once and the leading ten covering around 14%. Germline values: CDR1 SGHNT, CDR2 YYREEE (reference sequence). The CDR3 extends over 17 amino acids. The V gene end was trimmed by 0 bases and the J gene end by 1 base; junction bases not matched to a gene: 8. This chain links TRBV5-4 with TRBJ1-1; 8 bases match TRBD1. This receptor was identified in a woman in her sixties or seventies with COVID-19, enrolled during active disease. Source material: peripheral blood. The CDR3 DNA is TGTGCCAGCAGCTTGGGTTCTCAGGGGGCTCGGAACACTGAAGCTTTCTTT. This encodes CASSLGSQGARNTEAFF.